A single sample is the source of the 21 T cell receptor beta chains below, sequenced in a study of OX40 agonist ivuxolimab in advanced cancers. This table comes from immunoSEQ multiplex PCR, and its TCRdb copy is limited to in-frame clones, with some not included. This sample carries 99,000 or so clones, 85% to 95% of them seen once, and the ten largest clones take about 0.24%. Sequencing used CD4+ or CD8+ T cells sorted from blood, obtained in a trial of the OX40 agonist ivuxolimab. The receptors were gathered from an adult with an advanced solid tumor such as melanoma, head and neck, liver or kidney cancer.

This chain joins TRBV6-5 and TRBJ1-4, with D maybe TRBD1 (6 bases). Germline V gives CDR1 MNHEY, CDR2 SVGAGI. The CDR3 contains 14 residues. Trimming took off 0 bases at V and 10 bases at J, with 12 bases between the two ends. This chain's CDR3 is CASSYSPGDGKLFF. Here the CDR3 DNA reads TGTGCCAGCAGTTACTCGCCAGGGGATGGAAAACTGTTTTTT.

The chain carries TRBV5-1 and TRBJ1-6; D remains ambiguous. V was clipped by 4 bases and J by 2 bases, with 13 bases between them. CDR1 and CDR2 (germline): SGHRS, YFSETQ. This CDR3 is built from 16 residues. CDR3 amino acids: CASSDGQEPYNSPLHF. The CDR3 region has the DNA TGCGCCAGCAGCGACGGCCAAGAACCCTATAATTCACCCCTCCACTTT.

The rearrangement joins TRBV28 to TRBJ1-5, with D possibly matching TRBD1 (5 bases). This CDR3 contains 14 residues. Germline V gives CDR1 MDHEN, CDR2 SYDVKM. The V gene lost 3 bases and the J gene lost 7 bases, with 13 bases spanning the gap. This CDR3 reads CASSFGGAVQPQHF. The CDR3 nucleotides read TGTGCCAGCAGTTTCGGCGGGGCGGTACAGCCCCAGCATTTT. The full variable domain, its missing parts supplied by reference TRBV28 and TRBJ1-5, is DVKVTQSSRYLVKRTGEKVFLECVQDMDHENMFWYRQDPGLGLRLIYFSYDVKMKEKGDIPEGYSVSREKKERFSLILESASTNQTSMYLCASSFGGAVQPQHFGDGTRLSIL.

This clone was found once. The chain couples TRBV28 to TRBJ1-3, with 7 bases lining up with TRBD1. The CDR3 is 16 residues long. Per germline, CDR1 MDHEN and CDR2 SYDVKM. Trimming took 6 bases from V and 3 from J; bases not matched to a gene: 11. The CDR3 loop is CASRPGGTQGGNTIYF. In DNA, the CDR3 is TGTGCCAGCAGACCAGGGGGTACCCAGGGTGGAAACACCATATATTTT.

The chain links TRBV2 to TRBJ1-2; TRBD1 aligns across 9 bases. CDR3 length: 15 residues. Losses at the gene ends were 4 bases for V and 5 bases for J; bases not matched to a gene: 8. Germline-derived CDR1 and CDR2 are SNHLY and FYNNEI. CDR3 DNA sequence: TGTGCCAGCAGTGCAACTTCCGGGACAGGGTATGGCTACACCTTC. Encoded protein: CASSATSGTGYGYTF.

V usage is TRBV7-3 and J usage is TRBJ2-3; 11 nucleotides line up with TRBD2. Germline assignment: CDR1 SGHTA and CDR2 FQGTGA. V lost 5 bases, J lost 4 bases, and 5 bases stayed unmatched. The CDR3 sequence is 15 residues long. CDR3 amino acids: CASSVAGGRADTQYF. CDR3 in DNA: TGTGCCAGCAGCGTAGCGGGGGGGCGAGCAGATACGCAGTATTTT.

The chain links TRBV9 to TRBJ1-1; the D is unclear. Deletions cut 0 bases from V and 1 base from J, with 7 bases between. Germline values: CDR1 SGDLS, CDR2 YYNGEE. This CDR3 is built from 14 residues. CDR3 DNA sequence: TGTGCCAGCAGCGTAGCCGTCGAGAACACTGAAGCTTTCTTT. Protein: CASSVAVENTEAFF. Filled out from reference TRBV9 and TRBJ1-1, the complete variable domain reads DSGVTQTPKHLITATGQRVTLRCSPRSGDLSVYWYQQSLDQGLQFLIQYYNGEERAKGNILERFSAQQFPDLHSELNLSSLELGDSALYFCASSVAVENTEAFFGQGTRLTVV.

The chain is built from TRBV9 and TRBJ1-6; perhaps TRBD1 as D (6 bases). CDR1 and CDR2 (germline): SGDLS, YYNGEE. This CDR3 comprises 15 residues. Trimming pared 0 bases from V and 10 bases from J, leaving 14 bases between. The CDR3 loop is CASSVDGQMDSPLHF. CDR3 in DNA: TGTGCCAGCAGCGTAGACGGACAGATGGACTCACCCCTCCACTTT.

CDR3 sequence reads: CASSSGPTRLDEQFF. The CDR3 bases are TGTGCCAGCAGCTCAGGTCCCACTCGGCTCGATGAGCAGTTCTTC. This sequence joins TRBV11-3 and TRBJ2-1; no firm D call. This CDR3 spans 15 amino acids. Germline V gene data show CDR1 as SGHNT and CDR2 as YENEEA. Trimming pared 4 bases from V and 8 bases from J, leaving 18 bases between.

The chain is built from TRBV27 and TRBJ1-2, with D unresolved. V shed 3 bases and J shed 0 bases, with 8 bases lying between them. The germline V gene has CDR1 MNHEY and CDR2 SMNVEV (reference sequence). This CDR3 is built from 14 residues. CDR3 protein: CASSFGSTNYGYTF. Written as DNA, the CDR3 is TGTGCCAGCAGTTTTGGGTCAACTAACTATGGCTACACCTTC.

This chain connects TRBV5-1 to TRBJ2-3, with 10 bases matching TRBD2. Per germline, CDR1 SGHRS and CDR2 YFSETQ. CDR3 length equals 16 residues. J lost 2 bases, V lost 5 bases, and 8 bases had no gene match. The CDR3 loop reads CASSRGLAETTDTQYF. The DNA for the CDR3 is TGCGCCAGCAGTCGAGGACTAGCGGAGACCACAGATACGCAGTATTTT. Looking up the rest from reference TRBV5-1 and TRBJ2-3 gives the full variable domain: KAGVTQTPRYLIKTRGQQVTLSCSPISGHRSVSWYQQTPGQGLQFLFEYFSETQRNKGNFPGRFSGRQFSNSRSEMNVSTLELGDSALYLCASSRGLAETTDTQYFGPGTRLTVL.

CDR3 DNA: TGTGCCAGCAGTTTCCAGTCCAACTATGGCTACACCTTC. Its translation is CASSFQSNYGYTF. V usage is TRBV28 and J usage is TRBJ1-2; unclear D gene. CDR3 length: 13 amino acids. The germline gives CDR1 MDHEN, CDR2 SYDVKM. The ends were cut back, 3 bases at V and 2 bases at J, with 7 bases in the middle.

The V gene is TRBV20-1, the J gene TRBJ2-5; D uncertain. The CDR3 is made up of 10 amino acids. Per germline, CDR1 DFQATT and CDR2 SNEGSKA (reference sequence). The V and J ends lost 6 bases and 4 bases respectively, with 6 bases between them. The CDR3 nucleotides read TGCAGTGCCCAAGGAGAGACCCAGTACTTC. Its protein is CSAQGETQYF.

This clone is a singleton in its sample. The V call is TRBV18, the J call TRBJ1-1; TRBD1 agrees at 7 bases. Germline V gives CDR1 KGHSH, CDR2 LQKENI. The CDR3 is made up of 15 amino acids. Germline trimming cut 3 bases from V and 1 base from J; bases unmatched to any gene: 5. CDR3 nucleotides: TGTGCCAGCTCACCCCACGGGACAGCGAACACTGAAGCTTTCTTT. It is translated as CASSPHGTANTEAFF.

This chain links TRBV5-1 with TRBJ1-1; no clear D gene. With 2 bases removed from V and 0 bases from J, the gap between germline ends came to 8 bases. Per the germline V gene, CDR1 is SGHRS and CDR2 is YFSETQ. The CDR3 length is 14 residues. CDR3 in amino acids: CASSLGTMNTEAFF. Here the CDR3 DNA reads TGCGCCAGCAGCTTAGGCACCATGAACACTGAAGCTTTCTTT.

V gene TRBV28 combines with J gene TRBJ2-3; a weak D match, TRBD2 (5 bases). Germline lookup yields CDR1 MDHEN and CDR2 SYDVKM. The ends were cut back, 8 bases at V and 0 bases at J, with 9 bases in the middle. The length of the CDR3 is 13 residues. The CDR3 loop reads CASESGSTDTQYF. The CDR3 DNA is TGTGCCAGCGAGAGCGGAAGCACAGATACGCAGTATTTT.

V is TRBV28 and J is TRBJ2-7, with 9 bases that match TRBD1. V lost 4 bases, J lost 4 bases, and 5 bases stayed unmatched. The germline CDR1 and CDR2 sequences are MDHEN and SYDVKM. This CDR3 contains 14 residues. The CDR3 sequence: CASSSQGAVYEQYV. CDR3 coding DNA: TGTGCCAGCAGTTCACAGGGGGCTGTGTACGAGCAGTACGTC.

This chain uses TRBV4-3 with TRBJ1-5; D remains unclear. V lost 4 bases to trimming and J lost 2 bases, with 6 bases between them. CDR3 size: 13 residues. CDR1 LGHNA and CDR2 YSLEER come from the germline V gene. CDR3 nucleotide sequence: TGCGCCAGCAGCCCCCGGCGCAATCAGCCCCAGCATTTT. The encoded protein is CASSPRRNQPQHF.

The V and J genes are TRBV5-1 and TRBJ2-3; no clear D gene. With 0 bases removed from V and 0 bases from J, the gap between germline ends came to 5 bases. Germline V gene lookup returns CDR1 SGHRS and CDR2 YFSETQ. The length of the CDR3 is 14 residues. CDR3 protein: CASSLDPSTDTQYF. The CDR3, as DNA: TGCGCCAGCAGCTTGGACCCCAGCACAGATACGCAGTATTTT.

Concerning this clone itself: Relative to the germline gene, one junction end is altered; a read error may explain this. The chain has TRBV7-7 and TRBJ2-1, with D possibly matching TRBD2 (5 bases). This CDR3 comprises 13 residues. Germline V gene sequence: CDR1 SSHAT, CDR2 FNYEAQ (reference sequence). CDR3 nucleotide sequence: TGTGCTAGCAGCTTTGGGAGCACCAATGAGCAGTTCTTC. Translated, it gives CASSFGSTNEQFF.

For the CDR3, the DNA is TGCGCCAGCAGCCAAGACAGGGGGAACACCGGGGAGCTGTTTTTT. It codes for CASSQDRGNTGELFF. The rearrangement uses TRBV4-3 and TRBJ2-2; possibly TRBD1 for D (6 bases). CDR1 is LGHNA and CDR2 is YSLEER in the germline V gene. The CDR3 has 15 residues. With 0 bases removed from V and 1 base from J, the gap between germline ends came to 6 bases.